Following are 23 T cell receptor beta chains from one sample sequenced in a study of memory CD4+ T cells and cytomegalovirus serostatus. The sort gate was single viable CD3+CD4+CD8-CD45RO+ cells for memory CD4+ T cells. TCRdb's table, derived via immunoSEQ multiplex PCR, lists solely in-frame clones and lacks some. The data hold more than 50,000 clones, with 75% to 85% observed a single time. The specimen was memory CD4+ T cells from blood. The receptors originated from an adult in good health and CMV-seronegative.

V usage is TRBV13 and J usage is TRBJ2-6; the D call may be TRBD1 or TRBD2 (5 bases each). Trimming took 4 bases from V and 4 from J, leaving 14 bases between them. The CDR3 sequence is 16 residues long. The germline V gene encodes CDR1 PRHDT and CDR2 FYEKMQ (reference sequence). The CDR3 nucleotides read TGTGCCAGCAGCTCCACCGGGACCCAGGGGGCCAACGTCCTGACTTTC. Residues: CASSSTGTQGANVLTF.

V is TRBV7-3 and J is TRBJ2-3, with 9 bases identical to TRBD2. The CDR3 contains 17 residues. The germline CDR1 and CDR2 sequences are SGHTA and FQGTGA. J lost 5 bases, V lost 5 bases, and 14 bases had no gene match. The CDR3 sequence: CASSLSRAGGPGDTQYF. CDR3 in DNA: TGTGCCAGCAGCCTATCGCGGGCGGGGGGGCCAGGAGATACGCAGTATTTT.

The rearrangement links TRBV11-2 to TRBJ1-2; TRBD1 is a possible D gene (6 bases). Germline V gene lookup returns CDR1 SGHAT and CDR2 FQNNGV. The CDR3 has 17 amino acids. Trimming cost V 1 base and J 4 bases, with 19 bases left between them. CDR3 loop: CASSLGRGTRAIYGYTF. CDR3 nucleotides: TGTGCCAGCAGCTTAGGTCGGGGGACACGCGCAATCTATGGCTACACCTTC.

The chain couples TRBV6-5 to TRBJ2-3; 8 nucleotides match TRBD2. Germline lookup yields CDR1 MNHEY and CDR2 SVGAGI. J was trimmed by 7 bases and V by 6 bases; bases with no gene match: 12. There are 15 residues in the CDR3. The CDR3 DNA reads as TGTGCCAGCAGCCCAGGGCGGGGGGCATCATATACGCAGTATTTT. Protein sequence: CASSPGRGASYTQYF.

The V and J genes are TRBV7-6 and TRBJ2-7, with no clear D. This CDR3 has 14 amino acids. V was trimmed by 5 bases and J by 2 bases, leaving 13 bases between them. In germline, CDR1 is SGHVS, CDR2 FNYEAQ. The CDR3 reads CASSPGANPYEQYF. The CDR3 DNA reads as TGTGCCAGCAGCCCCGGAGCGAATCCCTACGAGCAGTACTTC.

Points on this clone: Other DNA sequences in the same sample also yield this CDR3. This chain joins TRBV5-5 and TRBJ1-4; D is ambiguous. Germline loops: CDR1 SGHKS, CDR2 YYEKEE (reference sequence). V was cut by 0 bases and J by 3 bases, with 9 bases left in between. The CDR3 loop spans 15 amino acids. CDR3 bases: TGTGCCAGCAGCTTGGTGGGCCCCGCTAATGAAAAACTGTTTTTT. Encoded protein: CASSLVGPANEKLFF.

The chain couples TRBV19 to TRBJ1-1, with TRBD1 identical over 11 bases. Germline V gene data show CDR1 as LNHDA and CDR2 as SQIVND (reference sequence). The CDR3 totals 15 residues. Trimming removed 7 bases from V and 5 bases from J; junction bases left unmatched: 9. The CDR3 DNA reads as TGTGCCAGTAACCCCCCGGACAGGGGGCTTACTGAAGCTTTCTTT. Its translation is CASNPPDRGLTEAFF.

V is TRBV28 and J is TRBJ2-1; D not certain. This CDR3 contains 15 residues. The germline V gene has CDR1 MDHEN and CDR2 SYDVKM. Trimming pared 7 bases from V and 6 bases from J, leaving 19 bases between. This CDR3 reads CASTAPGPASNEQFF. The DNA for the CDR3 is TGTGCCAGCACTGCGCCGGGCCCAGCCAGCAATGAGCAGTTCTTC.

The V gene is TRBV15, the J gene TRBJ2-7; no firm D call. CDR1 LNHNV and CDR2 YYDKDF come from the germline V gene (reference sequence). V gave up 3 bases and J gave up 0 bases, with 3 bases separating them. The CDR3 length is 12 residues. The DNA of the CDR3 is TGTGCCACCAGCAGCGGCTCCTACGAGCAGTACTTC. Translating it yields CATSSGSYEQYF.

The chain uses TRBV7-8 and TRBJ1-4; a weak D match, TRBD1 (6 bases). The CDR3 contains 14 residues. Deletions cut 5 bases from V and 10 bases from J, with 17 bases between. Germline values: CDR1 SGHVS, CDR2 FQNEAQ. CDR3: CASSVGQLNRKLFF. The DNA of the CDR3 is TGTGCCAGCAGCGTTGGACAGCTAAATAGAAAACTGTTTTTT. The entire variable domain, with the rest obtained from reference TRBV7-8 and TRBJ1-4, is as follows: GAGVSQSPRYKVAKRGQDVALRCDPISGHVSLFWYQQALGQGPEFLTYFQNEAQLDKSGLPSDRFFAERPEGSVSTLKIQRTQQEDSAVYLCASSVGQLNRKLFFGSGTQLSVL.

The table lists this clone with a few counts. This chain connects TRBV5-6 to TRBJ1-1, with D tentatively TRBD1 (5 bases). This CDR3 has 13 amino acids. V was pared by 0 bases and J by 7 bases, with 10 bases between. The germline V gene encodes CDR1 SGHDT and CDR2 YYEEEE. CDR3 bases: TGTGCCAGCAGCTTGGAGGGTAGGGGTGAAGCTTTCTTT. This encodes CASSLEGRGEAFF. The entire variable domain, with the rest obtained from reference TRBV5-6 and TRBJ1-1, is as follows: DAGVTQSPTHLIKTRGQQVTLRCSPKSGHDTVSWYQQALGQGPQFIFQYYEEEERQRGNFPDRFSGHQFPNYSSELNVNALLLGDSALYLCASSLEGRGEAFFGQGTRLTVV.

The CDR3 loop is CASSFQLAGGTDTQYF. CDR3 nucleotide sequence: TGTGCCAGCAGCTTTCAACTAGCTGGTGGCACAGATACGCAGTATTTT. J is TRBJ2-3 and V is TRBV7-2; TRBD2 might be the D (6 bases). V was clipped by 3 bases and J by 1 base, with 14 bases between them. The CDR3 covers 16 residues. Germline lookup yields CDR1 SGHTA and CDR2 FQGNSA. The complete variable domain, with remaining parts taken from reference TRBV7-2 and TRBJ2-3, reads GAGVSQSPSNKVTEKGKDVELRCDPISGHTALYWYRQSLGQGLEFLIYFQGNSAPDKSGLPSDRFSAERTGGSVSTLTIQRTQQEDSAVYLCASSFQLAGGTDTQYFGPGTRLTVL.

The chain combines TRBV2 with TRBJ2-3; TRBD2 might be the D (6 bases). The length of the CDR3 is 13 residues. The germline V gene has CDR1 SNHLY and CDR2 FYNNEI. Trimming pared 7 bases from V and 4 bases from J, leaving 12 bases between. CDR3 protein: CASKGEVADTQYF. CDR3 nucleotides: TGTGCCAGCAAAGGGGAGGTCGCAGATACGCAGTATTTT.

The chain has TRBV19 and TRBJ1-4; TRBD1 matches at 11 bases. The junction had 4 bases not matched to a gene; V was cut back by 5 bases and J by 8 bases. Germline V gene sequence: CDR1 LNHDA, CDR2 SQIVND (reference sequence). The CDR3 spans 14 residues. CDR3 DNA sequence: TGTGCCAGTAGTTTGGACAGGGGGCGAGAAAAACTGTTTTTT. Translated, it gives CASSLDRGREKLFF.

The sample holds a few counts of this clone. V usage is TRBV7-2 and J usage is TRBJ2-5; D may be TRBD2 (7 bases). The CDR3 sequence is 14 residues long. V was cut by 7 bases and J by 4 bases, with 16 bases left in between. Germline V gene sequence: CDR1 SGHTA, CDR2 FQGNSA. The DNA for the CDR3 is TGTGCCAGCACCACGGGGGGCTCCCGAGAGACCCAGTACTTC. Protein product: CASTTGGSRETQYF.

The chain recombines TRBV9 with TRBJ1-5; D is possibly TRBD1 (5 bases). The V and J ends lost 4 bases and 8 bases respectively, with 13 bases between them. CDR1 is SGDLS and CDR2 is YYNGEE in the germline V gene. This CDR3 has 13 residues. CDR3 DNA: TGTGCCAGCAGCCTTGCCGGGGGAAAGCCCCAGCATTTT. This codes for CASSLAGGKPQHF.

This rearrangement joins TRBV5-5 to TRBJ1-6; 8 nucleotides line up with TRBD1. Germline loops: CDR1 SGHKS, CDR2 YYEKEE (reference sequence). After removal of 1 base from V and 10 bases from J, the junction contained 7 bases not matched to a gene. CDR3 length: 15 residues. The CDR3 DNA sequence: TGTGCCAGCAGCTTGCCGCCGCAGGGGGCATCACCCCTCCACTTT. Residues: CASSLPPQGASPLHF.

Judged by abundance, this clone is medium-sized. The chain couples TRBV7-9 to TRBJ1-1; no reliable D call. There are 11 residues in the CDR3. The V gene lost 6 bases and the J gene lost 2 bases, with 4 bases spanning the gap. The germline V gene has CDR1 SEHNR and CDR2 FQNEAQ (reference sequence). For the CDR3, the DNA is TGTGCCAGCAGGATCAACACTGAAGCTTTCTTT. Translated: CASRINTEAFF.

The V call is TRBV5-6, the J call TRBJ1-4; D not certain. The germline V gene encodes CDR1 SGHDT and CDR2 YYEEEE. CDR3 size: 14 residues. V dropped 2 bases and J dropped 8 bases, with 13 bases sitting between them. CDR3 nucleotide sequence: TGTGCCAGCAGCTTCGTATCGACACCAGAAAAACTGTTTTTT. Translation: CASSFVSTPEKLFF.

About this clone itself: A read error may be the cause here, since a much bigger clone is one base away. The chain carries TRBV25-1 and TRBJ2-6; D is unclear. The CDR3 runs to 11 residues. V lost 8 bases to trimming and J lost 1 base, with 0 bases between them. CDR1 MGHDK and CDR2 SYGVNS come from the germline V gene. As DNA, the CDR3 is TGTGCCAGCTCTGGGGCCAACGTCCTGACTTTC. Its translation: CASSGANVLTF.

In its sample, this clone was seen a few times. This chain links TRBV15 with TRBJ2-1; D might be TRBD2 (6 bases). Germline CDR1 and CDR2: LNHNV and YYDKDF (reference sequence). The CDR3 contains 15 residues. Trimming stripped 2 bases from V and 8 bases from J, with 16 bases between. CDR3 in amino acids: CATSRPGLLQDEQFF. CDR3 DNA sequence: TGTGCCACCAGCAGACCGGGACTCCTCCAGGATGAGCAGTTCTTC.

This clone was observed once. The gene calls are TRBV30 and TRBJ2-1; 7 bases map to TRBD1. This CDR3 is 13 amino acids long. Germline V gives CDR1 GTSNPN, CDR2 SVGIG (reference sequence). V gave up 3 bases and J gave up 3 bases; unmatched junction bases: 2. The CDR3 sequence is CAWRGQFYNEQFF. DNA of the CDR3: TGTGCCTGGAGGGGACAGTTCTACAATGAGCAGTTCTTC.

Concerning this clone itself: The same CDR3 arises from other DNA sequences in this sample as well. The J gene is TRBJ2-1, the V gene TRBV6-6, with D perhaps matching TRBD2 (6 bases). The ends were cut back, 5 bases at V and 4 bases at J, with 9 bases in the middle. Germline V gives CDR1 MNHNY, CDR2 SVGAGI (reference sequence). The length of the CDR3 is 13 residues. The CDR3 nucleotides read TGTGCCAGCAGTCGGGACTCATACAATGAGCAGTTCTTC. It encodes CASSRDSYNEQFF.